The rows below give T cell receptor beta chains drawn from one sample of a study of blood T cells in healthy people across ages. TCRdb re-called the 5' RACE reads with MiXCR, one entry per CDR3 protein. The table shows around 990,000 distinct CDR3 sequences, with roughly two fifths occurring only once. The sequencing sample was made of blood. These receptors originate from a man aged 18 to 35 in good health. Each CDR3 is given with its conserved first and last residue.

V,CDR3
TRBV4-3,CASSQDGSTSGETDTQYF
TRBV29-1,CSVGRAREKLFF
TRBV12-5,CASGIDLNEQFF
TRBV20-1,CSATGGSYSSTDTQYF
TRBV6-5,CASSYTGGPYNEQFF
TRBV6-2/TRBV6-3,CASSFPGQNSPLHF
TRBV27,CASTRGGLRTEAFF
TRBV6-5,CASRSLAATGYYGYTF
TRBV5-1,CASSLVSSGNTEAFF
TRBV4-2,CASSQAGSGNEKLFF
TRBV9,CASSVGMRTARYTEAFF
TRBV5-1,CASSSGGGDNEKLFF
TRBV21-1,CASSLNPMGGIYEQYF
TRBV20-1,CSAATSGGLNEQYF
TRBV12-3/TRBV12-4,CASSLSGGSLTGELFF
TRBV6-4,CASSDGTDNSPLHF
TRBV12-3/TRBV12-4,CASSLAYAGRREKLFF
TRBV29-1,CSVVPMNTEAFF
TRBV4-1,CASSQDRRQKSSNQPQHF
TRBV7-2,CASSLGGGKSSYNEQFF
TRBV9,CASSVDAVGTGEGYTF
TRBV27,CASSPLISRQETQFF
TRBV28,CASTLNPILDTDTQYF
TRBV6-2/TRBV6-3,CASSSKGENQPQHF
TRBV7-9,CASSGEQGGNTEAFF
TRBV12-3/TRBV12-4,CASLGTVRNTIYF
TRBV7-2,CASSPDPPLAGVRTDTQYF
TRBV11-2,CASSLTGTSESVQFF
TRBV18,CASSPLRGLSTDTQYF
TRBV27,CASRGLGGVYTDTQYF
TRBV20-1,CSARFGGMNTEAFF
TRBV5-1,CASSLQRPDGEEKLFF
TRBV19,CASRTGAATNEKLFF
TRBV25-1,CASSERNSGNTIYF
TRBV9,CANSPGVGTEAFF
TRBV20-1,CSARDREGGSTDTQYF
TRBV4-3,CASSQDSRTGAFF
TRBV5-6,CASSSLGGRNEQFF
TRBV2,CASRDGSYTGELFF
TRBV6-1,CTSTSIVGGNYGYTF
TRBV20-1,CSALNEALESTGELFF
TRBV6-6,CASSHYPGRSDYGYTF
TRBV9,CASSALTVRNTEAFF
TRBV7-9,CASSAGTAYEQYF
TRBV29-1,CSVEEGTVSTDTQYF
TRBV29-1,CSVDKGDRENYGYTF
TRBV28,CASNIGQLAKNIQYF
TRBV12-5,CASGPGGAHTEAFF
TRBV25-1,CASSESKNILPYEQYF